Each of the 3 T cell receptor beta chains below was sequenced from the same sample in a study of blood T cell repertoires in COVID-19. TCRdb's copy holds only in-frame clones and misses some; the assay was immunoSEQ multiplex PCR. The repertoire holds about 300,000 clones, with about nine tenths as singletons. The sample consisted of PBMCs or T cells enriched from blood (not recorded which). The receptor set was obtained from a man aged 25 to 40 who had recovered from COVID-19.

This clone has a single count. V and J are TRBV5-1 and TRBJ2-6; 9 nucleotides agree with TRBD1. The CDR3 extends over 19 amino acids. Per germline, CDR1 SGHRS and CDR2 YFSETQ. The trim removed 7 bases at V and 4 bases at J, leaving 18 bases unmatched. In nucleotides, the CDR3 is TGCGCCAGCCTCGGTACTCCGGGACAGGGTTCATTAGGGGCCAACGTCCTGACTTTC. Encoded protein: CASLGTPGQGSLGANVLTF.

The V gene is TRBV24-1, the J gene TRBJ1-2, with D perhaps matching TRBD1 (5 bases). This CDR3 contains 12 residues. Germline CDR1 is KGHDR and CDR2 is SFDVKD. With 6 bases removed from V and 8 bases from J, the gap between germline ends came to 12 bases. CDR3 nucleotide sequence: TGTGCCACCAGTCGGCAGGGTTTGGGCTACACCTTC. It yields the protein CATSRQGLGYTF.

The chain couples TRBV5-6 to TRBJ2-1; 8 bases fit TRBD2. The J segment lost 8 bases and the V segment lost 4 bases, leaving 5 bases of the junction unmatched. This CDR3 is built from 13 residues. Germline V CDR1 and CDR2: SGHDT, YYEEEE. CDR3: CASSQRGYYEQFF. The DNA for the CDR3 is TGTGCCAGCAGCCAGCGGGGGTACTATGAGCAGTTCTTC. Using reference TRBV5-6 and TRBJ2-1 for the parts outside the CDR3, the full variable domain is DAGVTQSPTHLIKTRGQQVTLRCSPKSGHDTVSWYQQALGQGPQFIFQYYEEEERQRGNFPDRFSGHQFPNYSSELNVNALLLGDSALYLCASSQRGYYEQFFGPGTRLTVL.